This TCR beta chain was sequenced during a study of prognosis after radiotherapy for stage I lung cancer. The sample holds many counts of this clonotype. Its antigen is not known. Germline V gives CDR1 SGHRS, CDR2 YFSETQ. V was pared by 5 bases and J by 2 bases, with 3 bases of the junction left unmatched. This CDR3 is built from 17 residues. General study points: Median unique TCR clone counts of roughly 9,900 versus 7,200 showed a fall after stereotactic body radiation therapy.

Genomic DNA served as the source from which two-round multiplex PCR generated TCR beta CDR3 amplicons. Gene-specific TRBV and TRBJ primers were used in PCR round one. Using its own MiXCR run on the multiplex PCR reads, TCRdb lists one record per CDR3 protein. The sample consists of roughly 26,000 distinct CDR3 sequences, around 30% of them appearing once. The chain employs TRBV5-1 and TRBJ2-6; the match to TRBD2 covers 14 bases. The TCR comes from a donor aged 50 or older with non-small cell lung cancer. Sequencing was performed on PBMCs, taken before or after stereotactic body radiation therapy (not recorded which). The CDR3 protein is CASSLTSGGAGANVLTF. The CDR3 region has the DNA TGCGCCAGCAGTTTGACTAGCGGGGGGGCTGGGGCCAACGTCCTGACTTTC. Drawing the rest from reference TRBV5-1 and TRBJ2-6, the complete variable domain is KAGVTQTPRYLIKTRGQQVTLSCSPISGHRSVSWYQQTPGQGLQFLFEYFSETQRNKGNFPGRFSGRQFSNSRSEMNVSTLELGDSALYLCASSLTSGGAGANVLTFGAGSRLTVL.